Listed below are T cell receptor beta chains from one sample, sequenced in a study of cytomegalovirus exposure and HLA in healthy donors. Profiling relied on immunoSEQ multiplex PCR, and the TCRdb table lists in-frame clones only, not all of them. The sample shows about 200,000 clones, around 84% of them seen only once. Material for sequencing was PBMCs. These TCRs come from a man aged 40-50 years in good health and CMV-seropositive. CDR3s include the opening cysteine and the closing phenylalanine or tryptophan. Fields, in order: J gene, clone size, V gene, D gene, CDR3 DNA, CDR3 protein. A D gene is named only where the DNA matches it firmly. Expanded clones get a size class; other rows say once, few or many, or leave the size out.

>TRBJ1-2|once|TRBV13|NA
TGTGCCAGCAGCTTAGGAGGCCTAGGGGCAGAAGACCTCTGGGGCTACACCTTC
CASSLGGLGAEDLWGYTF
>TRBJ2-7|few|TRBV6-5|NA
TGTGCCAGCAGTTACGGGCAGTCCTACGAGCAGTACTTC
CASSYGQSYEQYF
>TRBJ2-5|NA|TRBV5-4|TRBD2
TGTGCCAGCAGCAGGACTAGCGGGAGTCACGGGGAGACCCAGTACTTC
CASSRTSGSHGETQYF
>TRBJ2-7|NA|TRBV28|NA
TGTGCCAGCAGCCAACCAGGGGCCCGATACTCCTACGAGCAGTACTTC
CASSQPGARYSYEQYF
>TRBJ2-1|NA|TRBV10-3|TRBD2
TGTGCCACCAGCCCGGGACTAGCGGGAGCGCAAACGGGCAATGAGCAGTTCTTC
CATSPGLAGAQTGNEQFF
>TRBJ2-2|NA|TRBV7-3|TRBD1
TGTGCCAGCAGCTTATTGGACAGGGGATTCTCCGGGGAGCTGTTTTTT
CASSLLDRGFSGELFF
>TRBJ1-5|NA|TRBV29-1|NA
TGCAGCGTCGGACTTAGCAATCAGCCCCAGCATTTT
CSVGLSNQPQHF
>TRBJ2-6|NA|TRBV9|TRBD1
TGTGCCAGCAGCGGGGGGTCAGGGGGTGGGTCTGGGGCCAACGTCCTGACTTTC
CASSGGSGGGSGANVLTF
>TRBJ1-1|NA|TRBV5-5|TRBD1
TGTGCCAGCAGCTTGGAGACAGGGCTCGACACTGAAGCTTTCTTT
CASSLETGLDTEAFF
>TRBJ1-5|few|TRBV6-6|TRBD1
TGTGCCAGCAGTCTCACAGGGGGCAATCAGCCCCAGCATTTT
CASSLTGGNQPQHF
>TRBJ1-1|NA|TRBV19|NA
TGTGCCAGTAGTCGACAGATACTGAACACTGAAGCTTTCTTT
CASSRQILNTEAFF
>TRBJ2-5|NA|TRBV18|NA
TGTGCCAGCTCGCGGGACGGAGGACAAGAGACCCAGTACTTC
CASSRDGGQETQYF
>TRBJ2-2|NA|TRBV2|NA
TGTGCCAGCGCCGGCAGGGGGGCCGGGGAGCTGTTTTTT
CASAGRGAGELFF
>TRBJ1-4|NA|TRBV29-1|NA
TGCAGCGTTGAACAAGGGGGGGGTGAAAAACTGTTTTTT
CSVEQGGGEKLFF
>TRBJ2-7|NA|TRBV2|NA
TGTGCCAGCAGTGAAGAGGTGACTAGCTACGAGCAGTACTTC
CASSEEVTSYEQYF
>TRBJ2-7|NA|TRBV9|NA
TGTGCCAGCAGCTACCGGGACAACCCCTACGAGCAGTACTTC
CASSYRDNPYEQYF
>TRBJ1-2|NA|TRBV6-5|TRBD1
TGTGCCAGCAGGACAGGGGGCATCGGCTATGGCTACACCTTC
CASRTGGIGYGYTF
>TRBJ2-7|NA|TRBV5-8|NA
TGTGCCAGCAGCTTGGCAGCAGGGCAGGGGGGACGGGGGCAGTACTTC
CASSLAAGQGGRGQYF
>TRBJ2-5|NA|TRBV4-1|NA
TGCGCCAGCAGCCAAGATGGCGGGGGCCGAAGTAGCCGGGAGACCCAGTACTTC
CASSQDGGGRSSRETQYF
>TRBJ2-7|NA|TRBV7-9|NA
TGTGCCAGCAGACTAGGGGGCCCTAGCGAAACCTACGAGCAGTACTTC
CASRLGGPSETYEQYF
>TRBJ2-1|NA|TRBV7-9|NA
TGTGCCAGCAGCTTCGCCGGGGGGCGTAGGTTCTATGAGCAGTTCTTC
CASSFAGGRRFYEQFF
>TRBJ1-1|NA|TRBV5-1|NA
TGCGCCAGCAGCTTTGCAGAAAGCACTGAAGCTTTCTTT
CASSFAESTEAFF
>TRBJ1-1|NA|TRBV5-1|NA
TGCGCCAGCAGCTTTCAGGGCTGGGGGAACACTGAAGCTTTCTTT
CASSFQGWGNTEAFF
>TRBJ2-7|NA|TRBV11-2|NA
TGTGCCAGCAGCTTAGGGGCAGTCCTAACCTACGAGCAGTACTTC
CASSLGAVLTYEQYF
>TRBJ2-7|NA|TRBV2|TRBD1
TGTGCCAGCACGACGTTTAGGGGACAGGGGGCGAACGAGCAGTACTTC
CASTTFRGQGANEQYF
>TRBJ2-3|NA|TRBV6-6|TRBD2
TGTGCCAGCAAGCGGGAGTGGGGCACAGATACGCAGTATTTT
CASKREWGTDTQYF
>TRBJ2-6|few|TRBV5-1|TRBD1
TGCGCCAGCAGCATCGGACAGGCTGGGGCCAACGTCCTGACTTTC
CASSIGQAGANVLTF
>TRBJ1-5|NA|TRBV27|NA
TGTGCCAGCAGGAGTGGGCAATTCAGGGACAATCAGCCCCAGCATTTT
CASRSGQFRDNQPQHF
>TRBJ2-7|NA|TRBV6-6|NA
TGTGCCAGCAGTACTCACAGACAGTGGTACGAGCAGTACTTC
CASSTHRQWYEQYF
>TRBJ2-7|NA|TRBV27|NA
TGTGCCGCCCGCCCCGGGACTTCGGACCCCTACGAGCAGTACTTC
CAARPGTSDPYEQYF
>TRBJ2-7|NA|TRBV7-9|NA
TGTGCCAGCAGCTTGGAGGGAAACCTCTACGAGCAGTACTTC
CASSLEGNLYEQYF
>TRBJ2-7|NA|TRBV4-3|NA
TGCGCCAGCAGCCAAGATTTTCACAGTTCCTACGAGCAGTACTTC
CASSQDFHSSYEQYF
>TRBJ1-1|NA|TRBV9|TRBD1
TGTGCCAGCAGCATCACAGGGGCGGCGAACACTGAAGCTTTCTTT
CASSITGAANTEAFF
>TRBJ2-5|NA|TRBV5-1|TRBD2
TGCGCCAGCAGCTTGTTGGCGGGGGAAGAGACCCAGTACTTC
CASSLLAGEETQYF
>TRBJ2-5|NA|TRBV18|NA
TGTGCCAGCTCACGGGGAGACCAAGAGACCCAGTACTTC
CASSRGDQETQYF
>TRBJ2-7|NA|TRBV28|NA
TGTGCCAGCAGTTTATACGGCGGGGCCCGCTACGAGCAGTACTTC
CASSLYGGARYEQYF
>TRBJ1-4|few|TRBV6-1|NA
TGTGCCAGCAGTGAAGGTCGGGGGGGTAATGAAAAACTGTTTTTT
CASSEGRGGNEKLFF
>TRBJ2-7|NA|TRBV11-2|NA
TGTGCCAGCAGCCAGATTTACGAGCAGTACTTC
CASSQIYEQYF
>TRBJ1-3|NA|TRBV11-3|NA
TGTGCCAGCAGCTTAGGTTCCGGGAGCGGAAACACCATATATTTT
CASSLGSGSGNTIYF
>TRBJ2-7|few|TRBV7-2|TRBD2
TGTGCCAGCAGCTCCTGGACTAGCGGATACGAGCAGTACTTC
CASSSWTSGYEQYF
>TRBJ2-7|NA|TRBV28|NA
TGTGCCAGCAGTTTAAAGGGGAATGTGTACGAGCAGTACTTC
CASSLKGNVYEQYF
>TRBJ2-1|NA|TRBV7-7|NA
TGTGCCAGCAGCCCCTCGGCTAGCTCCTACAATGAGCAGTTCTTC
CASSPSASSYNEQFF
>TRBJ2-5|few|TRBV2|TRBD1
TGTGCCAGCAGTGAAGCGTCACAGGGGAACGATCACCTAGAGACCCAGTACTTC
CASSEASQGNDHLETQYF
>TRBJ2-3|NA|TRBV28|NA
TGTGCCAGCAGGCTTAGCGGCTTCCCGGGCACAGATACGCAGTATTTT
CASRLSGFPGTDTQYF
>TRBJ2-1|NA|TRBV5-4|TRBD1
TGTGCCAGCAGCTTGGCGAGGGGGCCCTCCTACAATGAGCAGTTCTTC
CASSLARGPSYNEQFF